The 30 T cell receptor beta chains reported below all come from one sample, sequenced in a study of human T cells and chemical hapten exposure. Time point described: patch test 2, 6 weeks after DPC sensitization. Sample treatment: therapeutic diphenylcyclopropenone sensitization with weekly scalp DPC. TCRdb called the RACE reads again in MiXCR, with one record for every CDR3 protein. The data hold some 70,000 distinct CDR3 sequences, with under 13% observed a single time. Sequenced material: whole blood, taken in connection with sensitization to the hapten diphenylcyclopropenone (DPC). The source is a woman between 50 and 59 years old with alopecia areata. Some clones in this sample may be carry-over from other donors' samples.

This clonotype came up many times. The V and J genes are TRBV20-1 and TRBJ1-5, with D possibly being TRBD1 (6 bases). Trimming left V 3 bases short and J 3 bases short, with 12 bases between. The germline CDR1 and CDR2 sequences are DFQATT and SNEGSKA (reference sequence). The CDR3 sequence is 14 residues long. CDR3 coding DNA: TGCAGTGCTAGTGAGGACAGAGACAATCAGCCCCAGCATTTT. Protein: CSASEDRDNQPQHF.

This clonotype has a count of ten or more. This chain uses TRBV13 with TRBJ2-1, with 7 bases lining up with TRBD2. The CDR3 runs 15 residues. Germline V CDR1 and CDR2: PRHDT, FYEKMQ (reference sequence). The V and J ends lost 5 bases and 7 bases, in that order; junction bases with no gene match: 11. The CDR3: CASSPPGGKRNEQFF. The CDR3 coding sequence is TGTGCCAGCAGCCCCCCCGGGGGGAAGCGTAATGAGCAGTTCTTC. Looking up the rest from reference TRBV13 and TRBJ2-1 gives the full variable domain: AAGVIQSPRHLIKEKRETATLKCYPIPRHDTVYWYQQGPGQDPQFLISFYEKMQSDKGSIPDRFSAQQFSDYHSELNMSSLELGDSALYFCASSPPGGKRNEQFFGPGTRLTVL.

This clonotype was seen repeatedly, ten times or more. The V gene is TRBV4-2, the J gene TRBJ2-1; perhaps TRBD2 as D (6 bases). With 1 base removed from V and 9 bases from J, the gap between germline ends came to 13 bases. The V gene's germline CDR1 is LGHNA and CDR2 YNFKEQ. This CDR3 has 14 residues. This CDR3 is CASSQAGVSVEQFF. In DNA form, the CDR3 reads TGTGCCAGCAGCCAAGCGGGAGTCTCGGTTGAGCAGTTCTTC.

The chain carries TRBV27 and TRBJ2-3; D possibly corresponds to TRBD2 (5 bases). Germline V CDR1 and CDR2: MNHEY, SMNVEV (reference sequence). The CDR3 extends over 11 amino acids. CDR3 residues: CATRDGTTQYF. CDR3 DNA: TGTGCTACCCGGGATGGTACTACGCAGTATTTT.

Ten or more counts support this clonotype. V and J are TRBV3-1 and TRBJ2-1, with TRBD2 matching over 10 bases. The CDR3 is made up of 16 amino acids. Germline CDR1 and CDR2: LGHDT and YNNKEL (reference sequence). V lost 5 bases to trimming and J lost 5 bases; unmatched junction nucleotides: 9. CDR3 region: CASSFSGTSVDNEQFF. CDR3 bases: TGTGCCAGCAGCTTCTCCGGGACTAGCGTCGACAATGAGCAGTTCTTC.

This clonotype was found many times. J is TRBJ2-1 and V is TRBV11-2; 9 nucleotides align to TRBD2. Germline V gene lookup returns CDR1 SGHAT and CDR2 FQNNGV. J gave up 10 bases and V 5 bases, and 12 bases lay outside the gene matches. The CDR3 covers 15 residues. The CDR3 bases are TGTGCCAGCAGCCCCGAGCGCGGGAGGGCCGACGAGCAGTTCTTC. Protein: CASSPERGRADEQFF.

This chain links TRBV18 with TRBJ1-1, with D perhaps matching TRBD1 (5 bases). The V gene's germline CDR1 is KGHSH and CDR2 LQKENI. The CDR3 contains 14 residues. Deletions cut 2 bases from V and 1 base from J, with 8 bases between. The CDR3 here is CASSPAGRNTEAFF. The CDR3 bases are TGTGCCAGCTCACCAGCGGGACGGAACACTGAAGCTTTCTTT. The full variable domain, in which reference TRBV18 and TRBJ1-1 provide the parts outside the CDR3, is NAGVMQNPRHLVRRRGQEARLRCSPMKGHSHVYWYRQLPEEGLKFMVYLQKENIIDESGMPKERFSAEFPKEGPSILRIQQVVRGDSAAYFCASSPAGRNTEAFFGQGTRLTVV.

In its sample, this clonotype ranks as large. CDR3 region: CSADGTSGSRTDTQYF. The CDR3 DNA is TGCAGCGCCGATGGGACTAGCGGGAGTCGGACAGATACGCAGTATTTT. This sequence joins TRBV29-1 and TRBJ2-3, with 14 bases matching TRBD2. V was pared by 7 bases and J by 3 bases, with 9 bases of the junction left unmatched. The CDR3 loop spans 16 amino acids. The germline V gene has CDR1 SQVTM and CDR2 ANQGSEA.

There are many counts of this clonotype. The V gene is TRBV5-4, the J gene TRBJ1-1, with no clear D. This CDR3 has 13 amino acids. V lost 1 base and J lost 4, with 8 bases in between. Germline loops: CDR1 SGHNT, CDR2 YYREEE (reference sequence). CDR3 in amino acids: CASSLWVGTEAFF. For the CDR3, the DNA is TGTGCCAGCAGCTTGTGGGTGGGCACTGAAGCTTTCTTT. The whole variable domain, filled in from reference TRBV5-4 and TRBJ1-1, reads ETGVTQSPTHLIKTRGQQVTLRCSSQSGHNTVSWYQQALGQGPQFIFQYYREEENGRGNFPPRFSGLQFPNYSSELNVNALELDDSALYLCASSLWVGTEAFFGQGTRLTVV.

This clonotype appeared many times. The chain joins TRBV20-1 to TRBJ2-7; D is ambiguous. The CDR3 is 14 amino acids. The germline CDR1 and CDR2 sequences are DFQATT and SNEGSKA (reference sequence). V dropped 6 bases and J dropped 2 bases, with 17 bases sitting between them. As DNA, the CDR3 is TGCAGTGCGTCCGCCCAGGAGCGAGCCTACGAGCAGTACTTC. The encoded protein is CSASAQERAYEQYF.

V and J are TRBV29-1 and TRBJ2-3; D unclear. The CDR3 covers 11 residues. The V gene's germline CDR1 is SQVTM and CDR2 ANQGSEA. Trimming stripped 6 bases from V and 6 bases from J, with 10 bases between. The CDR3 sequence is CSVALGDTQYF. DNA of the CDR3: TGCAGCGTCGCACTGGGCGATACGCAGTATTTT.

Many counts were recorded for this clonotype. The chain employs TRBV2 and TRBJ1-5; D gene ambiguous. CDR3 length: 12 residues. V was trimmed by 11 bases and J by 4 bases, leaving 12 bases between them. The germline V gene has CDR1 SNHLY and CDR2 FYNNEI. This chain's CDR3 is CACQSRNQPQHF. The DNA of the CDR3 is TGTGCCTGCCAAAGCAGAAATCAGCCCCAGCATTTT.

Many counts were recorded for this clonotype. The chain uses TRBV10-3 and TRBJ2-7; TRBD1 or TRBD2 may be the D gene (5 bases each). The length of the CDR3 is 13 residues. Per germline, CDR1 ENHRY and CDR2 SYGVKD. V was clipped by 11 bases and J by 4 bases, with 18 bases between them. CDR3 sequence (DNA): TGTGCCGCACGCCGGGACGTCGATTACGAGCAGTACTTC. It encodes CAARRDVDYEQYF.

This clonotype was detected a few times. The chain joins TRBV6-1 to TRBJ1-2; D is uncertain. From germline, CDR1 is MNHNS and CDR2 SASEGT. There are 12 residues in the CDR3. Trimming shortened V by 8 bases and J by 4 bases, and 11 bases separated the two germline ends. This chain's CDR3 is CASEAETYGYTF. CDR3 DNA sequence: TGTGCCAGCGAGGCAGAAACCTATGGCTACACCTTC.

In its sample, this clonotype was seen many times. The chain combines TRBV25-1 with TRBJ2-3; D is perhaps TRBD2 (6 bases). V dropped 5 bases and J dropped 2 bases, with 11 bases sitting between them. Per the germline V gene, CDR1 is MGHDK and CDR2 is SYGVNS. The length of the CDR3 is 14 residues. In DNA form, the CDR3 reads TGTGCCAGCAGTAGCGGGCCTTTCACAGATACGCAGTATTTT. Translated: CASSSGPFTDTQYF.

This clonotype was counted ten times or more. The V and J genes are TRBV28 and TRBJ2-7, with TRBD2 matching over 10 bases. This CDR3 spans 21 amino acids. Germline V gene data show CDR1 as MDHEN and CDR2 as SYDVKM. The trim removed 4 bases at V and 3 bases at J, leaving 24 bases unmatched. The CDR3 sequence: CASSSYGVGLAGVVYVYEQYF. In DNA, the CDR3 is TGTGCCAGCAGTTCTTATGGGGTTGGGCTAGCGGGAGTCGTCTACGTCTACGAGCAGTACTTC. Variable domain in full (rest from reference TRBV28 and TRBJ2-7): DVKVTQSSRYLVKRTGEKVFLECVQDMDHENMFWYRQDPGLGLRLIYFSYDVKMKEKGDIPEGYSVSREKKERFSLILESASTNQTSMYLCASSSYGVGLAGVVYVYEQYFGPGTRLTVT.

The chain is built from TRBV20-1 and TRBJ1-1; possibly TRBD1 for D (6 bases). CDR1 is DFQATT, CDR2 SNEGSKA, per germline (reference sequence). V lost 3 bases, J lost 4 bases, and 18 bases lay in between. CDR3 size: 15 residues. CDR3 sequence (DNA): TGCAGTGCTAGCAAGACTTCAGGGGCGGGCACTGAAGCTTTCTTT. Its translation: CSASKTSGAGTEAFF.

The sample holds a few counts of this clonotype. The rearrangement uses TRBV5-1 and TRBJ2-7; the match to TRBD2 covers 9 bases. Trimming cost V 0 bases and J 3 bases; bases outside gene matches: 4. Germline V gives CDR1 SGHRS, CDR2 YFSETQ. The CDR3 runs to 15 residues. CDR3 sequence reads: CASSLGLADFYEQYF. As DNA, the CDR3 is TGCGCCAGCAGCTTGGGACTAGCGGATTTCTACGAGCAGTACTTC.

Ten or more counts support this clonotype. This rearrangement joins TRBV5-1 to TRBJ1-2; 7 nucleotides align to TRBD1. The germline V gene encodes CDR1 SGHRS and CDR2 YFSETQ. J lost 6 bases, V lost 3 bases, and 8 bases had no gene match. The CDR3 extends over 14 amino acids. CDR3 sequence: CASSSKGQPDGYTF. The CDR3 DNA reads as TGCGCCAGCAGCTCAAAGGGACAGCCCGATGGCTACACCTTC.

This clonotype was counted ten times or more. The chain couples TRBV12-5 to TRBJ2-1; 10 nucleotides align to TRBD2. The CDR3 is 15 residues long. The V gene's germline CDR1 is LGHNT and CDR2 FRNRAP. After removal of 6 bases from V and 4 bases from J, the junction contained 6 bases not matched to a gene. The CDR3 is CASGSTTSGYNEQFF. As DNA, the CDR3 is TGTGCTAGTGGGTCCACGACTAGCGGGTACAATGAGCAGTTCTTC. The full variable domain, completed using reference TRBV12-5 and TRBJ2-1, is DARVTQTPRHKVTEMGQEVTMRCQPILGHNTVFWYRQTMMQGLELLAYFRNRAPLDDSGMPKDRFSAEMPDATLATLKIQPSEPRDSAVYFCASGSTTSGYNEQFFGPGTRLTVL.

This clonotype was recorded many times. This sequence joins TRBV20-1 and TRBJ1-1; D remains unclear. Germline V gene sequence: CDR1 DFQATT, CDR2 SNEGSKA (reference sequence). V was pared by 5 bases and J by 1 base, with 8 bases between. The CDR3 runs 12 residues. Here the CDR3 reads CSAYNWNTEAFF. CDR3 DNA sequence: TGCAGTGCTTATAACTGGAACACTGAAGCTTTCTTT.

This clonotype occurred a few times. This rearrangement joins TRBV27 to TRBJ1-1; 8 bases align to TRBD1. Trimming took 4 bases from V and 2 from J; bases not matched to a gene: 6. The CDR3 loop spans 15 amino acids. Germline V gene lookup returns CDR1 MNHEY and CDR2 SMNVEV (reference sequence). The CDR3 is CASSSPAGGNTEAFF. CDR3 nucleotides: TGTGCCAGCAGTTCCCCCGCAGGGGGCAACACTGAAGCTTTCTTT.

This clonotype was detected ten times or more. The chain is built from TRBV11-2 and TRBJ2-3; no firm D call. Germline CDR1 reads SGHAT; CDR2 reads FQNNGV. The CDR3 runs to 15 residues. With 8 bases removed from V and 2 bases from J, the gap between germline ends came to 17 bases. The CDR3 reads CASFDLGRNTDTQYF. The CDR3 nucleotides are TGTGCCAGCTTCGATTTGGGCAGGAACACAGATACGCAGTATTTT. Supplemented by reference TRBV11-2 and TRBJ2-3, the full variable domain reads EAGVAQSPRYKIIEKRQSVAFWCNPISGHATLYWYQQILGQGPKLLIQFQNNGVVDDSQLPKDRFSAERLKGVDSTLKIQPAKLEDSAVYLCASFDLGRNTDTQYFGPGTRLTVL.

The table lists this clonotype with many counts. CDR3 nucleotide sequence: TGTGCCAGCAGCTTAGCGCAAGAGACGGTGACAGATACGCAGTATTTT. The encoded protein is CASSLAQETVTDTQYF. The J gene is TRBJ2-3, the V gene TRBV7-9; no clear D gene. Germline CDR1 SEHNR, CDR2 FQNEAQ (reference sequence). V was trimmed by 0 bases and J by 3 bases, leaving 13 bases between them. The CDR3 consists of 16 residues.

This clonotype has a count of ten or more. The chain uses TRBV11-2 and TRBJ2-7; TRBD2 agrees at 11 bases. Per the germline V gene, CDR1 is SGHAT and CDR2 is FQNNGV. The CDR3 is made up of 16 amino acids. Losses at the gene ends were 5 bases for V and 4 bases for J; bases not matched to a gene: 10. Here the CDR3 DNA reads TGTGCCAGCAGCCGATACCTAGCGGGAGGTCTTTACGAGCAGTACTTC. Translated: CASSRYLAGGLYEQYF.

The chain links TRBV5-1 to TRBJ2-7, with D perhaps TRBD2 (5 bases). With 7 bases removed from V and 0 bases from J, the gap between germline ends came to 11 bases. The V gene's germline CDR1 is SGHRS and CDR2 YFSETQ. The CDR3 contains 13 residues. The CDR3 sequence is CASGSSFSYEQYF. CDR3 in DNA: TGCGCCAGCGGGAGCTCCTTCTCCTACGAGCAGTACTTC. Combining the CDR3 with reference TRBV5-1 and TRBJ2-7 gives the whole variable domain KAGVTQTPRYLIKTRGQQVTLSCSPISGHRSVSWYQQTPGQGLQFLFEYFSETQRNKGNFPGRFSGRQFSNSRSEMNVSTLELGDSALYLCASGSSFSYEQYFGPGTRLTVT.

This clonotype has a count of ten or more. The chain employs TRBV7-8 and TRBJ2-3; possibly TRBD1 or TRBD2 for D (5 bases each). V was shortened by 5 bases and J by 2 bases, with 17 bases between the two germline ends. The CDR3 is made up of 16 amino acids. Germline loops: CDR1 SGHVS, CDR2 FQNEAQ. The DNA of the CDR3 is TGTGCCAGCAGCCCGGGGTCCGACAGTCACACAGATACGCAGTATTTT. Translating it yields CASSPGSDSHTDTQYF.

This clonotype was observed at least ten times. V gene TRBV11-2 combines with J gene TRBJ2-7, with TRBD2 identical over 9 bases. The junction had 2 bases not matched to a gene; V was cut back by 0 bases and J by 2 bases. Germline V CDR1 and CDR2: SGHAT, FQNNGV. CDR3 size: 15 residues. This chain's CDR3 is CASSLEGGRAYEQYF. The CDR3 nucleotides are TGTGCCAGCAGCTTAGAAGGCGGGAGGGCCTACGAGCAGTACTTC.

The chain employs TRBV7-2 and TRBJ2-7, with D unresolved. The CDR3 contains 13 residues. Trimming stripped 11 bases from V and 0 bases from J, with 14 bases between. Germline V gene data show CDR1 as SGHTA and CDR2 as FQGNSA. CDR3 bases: TGTGCCTCTAAAAGGCTGGACTCCTACGAGCAGTACTTC. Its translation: CASKRLDSYEQYF.

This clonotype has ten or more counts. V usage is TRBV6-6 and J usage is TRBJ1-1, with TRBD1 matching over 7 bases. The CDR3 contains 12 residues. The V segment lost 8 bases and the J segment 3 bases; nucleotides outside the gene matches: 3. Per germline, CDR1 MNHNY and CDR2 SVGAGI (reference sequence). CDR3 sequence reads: CASEGADTEAFF. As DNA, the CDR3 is TGTGCCAGCGAGGGGGCAGACACTGAAGCTTTCTTT.